Described below is a single T cell receptor beta chain sequence and its context. This clonotype was counted ten times or more. Its antigen is still unknown. Nothing much larger sits one base from this clone, and base qualities are not available. These data belong to a study of human T cells and chemical hapten exposure listed by TCRdb under 2021. Broadly, across the study: For sensitization, 2% DPC in acetone was applied to a 2 cm by 2 cm area of upper inner arm skin. Throughout the study period of about 23 weeks, patients also received therapeutic DPC doses to the scalp every week. Patch testing on the upper back used Finn chambers containing 0.01% DPC, with scoring done after 6 days according to International Contact Dermatitis Research Group standards. The patient cohort, mostly female, included alopecia areata with under or over 50% scalp involvement, alopecia totalis and alopecia universalis. Libraries were pooled for sequencing, and variation in per-sample TCR yields was attributed mainly to small differences in library volumes within the pool. In alopecia patients, the study followed how the peripheral blood TCR repertoire changed in vivo over primary and secondary sensitization to diphenylcyclopropenone (DPC), a hapten. Blood samples were taken from patients before sensitization (week 0) and then at 2, 6 and about 24 weeks after DPC sensitization. For TCR sequencing, blood came from about 28 alopecia patients at anywhere from one to four time points (pre-sensitization, 2, 6 and 24 weeks). What the work shows at the level of the full study, not this receptor alone: Because all patients had alopecia, a presumed autoimmune disease, the immune response of the patients might differ from that of healthy individuals. Repeated subsampling changed both the strength of the expansion versus patch-test correlation and the threshold at which that correlation became significant. The number of PT1 expanded TCRs positively correlated with patch test score, significant at thresholds 8, 16 and 32 but not 4. Expanded TCRs formed significantly more large CDR3 similarity clusters than pre-sensitization or healthy control sets, consistent with antigen-driven responses. The number of TCRs above 1 in 1000 frequency did not change with DPC sensitization; there was no evidence of global repertoire structure alterations.

V drops 5 bases and J drops 3 bases, leaving 10 bases in between. The CDR3 runs 13 amino acids, cysteine and phenylalanine included. Just CDR3 DNA is preserved here, 39 bases in frame from base 1. The germline V gene specifies MNHEY as CDR1 and SVGEGT as CDR2. The protocol used for the library was RACE. Sequencing used a NextSeq 500. During library preparation, unique molecular identifiers were attached to individual cDNA molecules so that TCRs could be counted in a quantitative, reproducible way. From each blood RNA sample, both TCR alpha and TCR beta chains were sequenced. The published analysis was carried out like this. A median of roughly 100,000 TCRs per sample was observed, with a range of about 23,224 to 750,000. V, J and CDR3 annotation of the TCR reads was carried out using the Decombinator software suite. Every sample was subsampled to the same number of TCRs (28,000) for the PS versus PT1 abundance plots. TCRs were defined as expanded if absent before sensitization and observed at least eight times at the 2-week time point. The public reads were run again by TCRdb, first through fastp at Q25 and then through MiXCR, and only productive beta chains were kept. Rows matching on CDR3 protein sequence are summarized as one entry with the most common DNA and genes. The V and J calls come from TCRdb's annotation, not from the publication. A total of some 57,000 distinct CDR3 sequences appear in this sample, about a tenth of them only once. The top ten constitute over 1.5% of the sample.

The time point label corresponds to: patch test 2, 6 weeks after DPC sensitization. The sample's treatment or condition, from its label and the paper: therapeutic diphenylcyclopropenone sensitization with weekly scalp DPC. At every patch-test visit, the blood draw took place before the patch test was put on. Eligible patients were aged 18 to 70, diagnosed with alopecia, deemed suitable for DPC therapy, and excluded if pregnant. Total RNA was extracted from unfractionated whole blood collected in Tempus Blood RNA tubes. This TCR came from a woman between 45 and 65 years old with alopecia areata. Some clones in this sample may be carry-over from other donors' samples. This sample comprised whole blood, obtained in connection with sensitization to the hapten diphenylcyclopropenone (DPC). The chain is assembled from TRBV6-2 or TRBV6-3 and TRBJ2-5, with an unclear D gene assignment. The DNA is as follows: TGTGCCAGCAGTCTACCACCCAAAGAGACCCAGTACTTC. Translated, it gives CASSLPPKETQYF.